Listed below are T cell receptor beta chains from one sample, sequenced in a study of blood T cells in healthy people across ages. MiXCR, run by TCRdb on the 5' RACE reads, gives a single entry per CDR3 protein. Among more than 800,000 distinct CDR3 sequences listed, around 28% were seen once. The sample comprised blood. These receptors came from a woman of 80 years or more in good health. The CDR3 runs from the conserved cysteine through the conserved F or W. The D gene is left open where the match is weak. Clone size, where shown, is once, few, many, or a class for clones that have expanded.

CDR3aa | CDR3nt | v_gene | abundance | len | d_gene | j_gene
CASSPTSGGGVTQYF | TGTGCCAGCAGCCCGACTAGCGGGGGTGGTGTGACCCAGTACTTC | TRBV11-2 | many | 15 | TRBD2 | TRBJ2-5
CASSNGTANTGELFF | TGTGCCAGCAGCAACGGGACAGCAAACACCGGGGAGCTGTTTTTT | TRBV21-1 | - | 15 | - | TRBJ2-2
CASSLKTYEQYF | TGTGCCAGCAGTTTGAAGACTTACGAGCAGTACTTC | TRBV12-3/TRBV12-4 | many | 12 | - | TRBJ2-7
CSVAQQAGYEQYF | TGCAGTGTAGCTCAACAGGCCGGCTACGAGCAGTACTTC | TRBV20-1 | - | 13 | - | TRBJ2-7
CASSYSTGSADTQYF | TGTGCCAGCAGTTACTCTACAGGGAGCGCAGATACGCAGTATTTT | TRBV6-6 | - | 15 | - | TRBJ2-3
CSASQGKDTEAFF | TGCAGTGCTTCACAGGGTAAGGACACTGAAGCTTTCTTT | TRBV20-1 | few | 13 | - | TRBJ1-1
CASSLSGSGAGYTF | TGTGCCAGCAGTTTATCGGGAAGCGGCGCTGGCTACACCTTC | TRBV28 | few | 14 | - | TRBJ1-2
CATSEPGQGANYQPQHF | TGTGCCACCAGTGAACCGGGACAGGGGGCCAACTATCAGCCCCAGCATTTT | TRBV24-1 | few | 17 | TRBD1 | TRBJ1-5
CASSAADRGPQPQHF | TGTGCCAGCAGCGCCGCGGACAGGGGGCCTCAGCCCCAGCATTTT | TRBV7-8 | - | 15 | TRBD1 | TRBJ1-5
CASSKGLAEHTDTQYF | TGTGCCAGCAGCAAAGGACTAGCCGAACACACAGATACGCAGTATTTT | TRBV21-1 | many | 16 | - | TRBJ2-3
CASSPDIYEQYF | TGTGCCAGCAGCCCCGACATCTACGAGCAGTACTTC | TRBV6-6 | many | 12 | - | TRBJ2-7
CATSTGQGNVAFF | TGTGCCACCAGCACGGGACAGGGGAACGTAGCTTTCTTT | TRBV15 | many | 13 | TRBD1 | TRBJ1-1
CASRHPWGPYEQYF | TGCGCCAGCAGGCACCCGTGGGGCCCTTACGAGCAGTACTTC | TRBV4-3 | - | 14 | - | TRBJ2-7
CASGQEGRGKTEAFF | TGTGCCAGTGGGCAAGAGGGAAGGGGCAAGACTGAAGCTTTCTTT | TRBV19 | - | 15 | - | TRBJ1-1
CAWSRQGSEKLFF | TGTGCCTGGAGTCGACAGGGGAGCGAAAAACTGTTTTTT | TRBV30 | few | 13 | TRBD1 | TRBJ1-4
CASSHRQGSGELFF | TGTGCCAGCAGCCACAGACAGGGCAGCGGGGAGCTGTTTTTT | TRBV9 | few | 14 | TRBD1 | TRBJ2-2
CASSNRRREKGLMDGYTF | TGTGCCAGTAGCAATAGGCGCCGGGAGAAAGGATTAATGGATGGCTACACCTTC | TRBV19 | - | 18 | - | TRBJ1-2
CASSSSGQDTQYF | TGTGCCAGCAGCTCTAGCGGCCAAGATACGCAGTATTTT | TRBV7-2 | - | 13 | TRBD2 | TRBJ2-3
CASSLSGSYEQFF | TGTGCCAGCAGCTTGAGCGGTTCCTACGAGCAGTTCTTC | TRBV5-5 | - | 13 | - | TRBJ2-1
CASSLGQGRNNEQFF | TGTGCCAGCAGCTTAGGGCAGGGGAGAAACAATGAGCAGTTCTTC | TRBV7-2 | - | 15 | - | TRBJ2-1
CASNWPPPGLAGAYEQYF | TGTGCCAGCAACTGGCCCCCCCCCGGGTTAGCGGGGGCCTACGAGCAGTACTTC | TRBV6-1 | many | 18 | TRBD2 | TRBJ2-7
CASSLAIGDYYGYTF | TGTGCCAGCAGTTTAGCGATTGGGGACTACTATGGCTACACCTTC | TRBV12-3/TRBV12-4 | many | 15 | - | TRBJ1-2
CSARDSGYSNQPQHF | TGCAGTGCTAGAGATAGCGGGTATAGCAATCAGCCCCAGCATTTT | TRBV20-1 | - | 15 | - | TRBJ1-5
CSARDLDSGNYGYTF | TGCAGTGCTAGAGACCTGGACAGCGGAAACTATGGCTACACCTTC | TRBV20-1 | few | 15 | - | TRBJ1-2
CASSSWTSDTQYF | TGTGCCAGCAGCTCCTGGACTTCAGATACGCAGTATTTT | TRBV11-2 | many | 13 | - | TRBJ2-3
CSARGGTVRNEQFF | TGCAGTGCTAGAGGTGGGACAGTACGAAATGAGCAGTTCTTC | TRBV20-1 | - | 14 | TRBD1 | TRBJ2-1
CASSWSSETQYF | TGCGCCAGCAGCTGGAGCAGCGAGACCCAGTACTTC | TRBV5-1 | many | 12 | - | TRBJ2-5
CAIRGTGARYNEQFF | TGTGCCATCAGAGGGACAGGGGCGCGTTACAATGAGCAGTTCTTC | TRBV10-3 | many | 15 | TRBD1 | TRBJ2-1
CAIRQDLSTEAFF | TGTGCCATCAGACAGGATTTGAGCACTGAAGCTTTCTTT | TRBV10-3 | many | 13 | - | TRBJ1-1
CSAFMDPRNEKPFF | TGCAGTGCCTTCATGGACCCTCGGAATGAAAAACCGTTTTTT | TRBV20-1 | few | 14 | - | TRBJ1-4
CSAKSPGLIYNEQFF | TGCAGTGCCAAATCGCCGGGACTCATCTACAATGAGCAGTTCTTC | TRBV20-1 | many | 15 | - | TRBJ2-1